This T cell receptor (beta chain) was sequenced during a study of blood T cell repertoires in COVID-19. Clones were sequenced by immunoSEQ multiplex PCR, and TCRdb holds only the in-frame ones, with some missing. The sample has some 71,000 clones; around 90% are singletons. The germline CDR1 and CDR2 sequences are DFQATT and SNEGSKA (reference sequence). The germline V and J ends were trimmed by 3 bases and 1 base, with 14 bases remaining between them. This CDR3 is 15 amino acids long. The origin of this receptor is a man aged 45-65 years with acute or convalescent COVID-19. The chain couples TRBV20-1 to TRBJ2-3; D is perhaps TRBD1 (5 bases). Sequencing used peripheral blood. In DNA form, the CDR3 reads TGCAGTGCTAGTTTCGCGGCAGGGCGCACAGATACGCAGTATTTT. It encodes CSASFAAGRTDTQYF.